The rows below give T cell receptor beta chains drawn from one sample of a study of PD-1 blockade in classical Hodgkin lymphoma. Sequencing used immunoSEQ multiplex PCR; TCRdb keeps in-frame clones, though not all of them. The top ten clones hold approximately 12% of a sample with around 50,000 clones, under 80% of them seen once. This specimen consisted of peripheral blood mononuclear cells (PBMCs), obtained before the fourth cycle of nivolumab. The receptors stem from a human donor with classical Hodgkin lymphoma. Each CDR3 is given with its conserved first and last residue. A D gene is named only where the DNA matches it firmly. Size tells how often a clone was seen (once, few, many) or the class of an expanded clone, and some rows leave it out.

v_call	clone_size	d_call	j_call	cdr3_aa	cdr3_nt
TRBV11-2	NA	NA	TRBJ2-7	CASSLVGASFTYEQYF	TGTGCCAGCAGCTTAGTCGGGGCCTCGTTTACCTACGAGCAGTACTTC
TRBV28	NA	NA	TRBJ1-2	CASRIRGGSGYTF	TGTGCCAGCAGAATTAGGGGGGGGTCTGGCTACACCTTC
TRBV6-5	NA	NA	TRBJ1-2	CASSYGRVYGYTF	TGTGCCAGCAGTTACGGCAGGGTTTATGGCTACACCTTC
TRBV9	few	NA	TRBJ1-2	CASSLTETYGYTF	TGTGCCAGCAGCCTCACGGAGACCTATGGCTACACCTTC
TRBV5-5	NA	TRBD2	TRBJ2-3	CASSLLAGDNTDTQYF	TGTGCCAGCAGCTTGCTAGCGGGCGATAACACAGATACGCAGTATTTT
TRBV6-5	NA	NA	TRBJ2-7	CASSLQGHEQYF	TGTGCCAGCAGTTTACAGGGCCACGAGCAGTATTTC
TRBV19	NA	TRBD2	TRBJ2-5	CASSYKSGTYQETQYF	TGTGCCAGTAGTTATAAGAGCGGGACGTACCAAGAGACCCAGTACTTC
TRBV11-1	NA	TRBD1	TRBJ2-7	CASSSGTGFNEQYF	TGTGCCAGCAGTTCCGGGACAGGGTTCAACGAGCAGTACTTC
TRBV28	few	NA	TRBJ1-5	CASSPLTWTVSNQPQHF	TGTGCCAGCAGTCCGCTCACTTGGACAGTTAGCAATCAGCCCCAGCATTTT
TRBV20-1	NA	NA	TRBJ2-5	CSASPQETQYF	TGCAGTGCTAGCCCCCAAGAGACCCAGTACTTC
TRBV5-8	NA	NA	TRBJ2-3	CASSRGYTDTQYF	TGTGCCAGCAGCCGGGGCTACACAGATACGCAGTATTTT
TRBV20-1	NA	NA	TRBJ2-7	CSASWTAEQYF	TGCAGTGCTAGTTGGACAGCCGAGCAGTACTTC
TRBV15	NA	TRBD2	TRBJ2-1	CATSRDRRTSVPFF	TGTGCCACCAGCAGAGACCGGAGGACTAGCGTGCCGTTCTTC
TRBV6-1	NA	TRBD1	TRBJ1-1	CASRTLTGVNTEAFF	TGTGCCAGCAGGACCCTGACAGGGGTGAACACTGAAGCTTTCTTT
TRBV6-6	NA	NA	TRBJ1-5	CASTSLGLSNQPQHF	TGTGCCAGCACCTCCCTGGGGCTTAGCAATCAGCCCCAGCATTTT
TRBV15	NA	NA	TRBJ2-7	CATSRDGGYEQYF	TGTGCCACCAGCAGAGATGGGGGTTACGAGCAGTACTTC